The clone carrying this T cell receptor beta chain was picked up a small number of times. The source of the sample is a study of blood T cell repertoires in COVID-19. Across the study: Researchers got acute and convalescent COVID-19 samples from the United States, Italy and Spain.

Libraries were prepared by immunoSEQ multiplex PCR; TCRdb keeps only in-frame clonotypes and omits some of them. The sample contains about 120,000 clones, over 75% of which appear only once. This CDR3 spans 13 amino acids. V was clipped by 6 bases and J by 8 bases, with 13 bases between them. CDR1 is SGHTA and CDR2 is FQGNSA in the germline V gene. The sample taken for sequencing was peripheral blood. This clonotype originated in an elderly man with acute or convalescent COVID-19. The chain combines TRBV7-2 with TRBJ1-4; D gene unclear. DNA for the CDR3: TGTGCCAGCAGTAGTGGGCCGGGAGAAAAACTGTTTTTT. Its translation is CASSSGPGEKLFF.